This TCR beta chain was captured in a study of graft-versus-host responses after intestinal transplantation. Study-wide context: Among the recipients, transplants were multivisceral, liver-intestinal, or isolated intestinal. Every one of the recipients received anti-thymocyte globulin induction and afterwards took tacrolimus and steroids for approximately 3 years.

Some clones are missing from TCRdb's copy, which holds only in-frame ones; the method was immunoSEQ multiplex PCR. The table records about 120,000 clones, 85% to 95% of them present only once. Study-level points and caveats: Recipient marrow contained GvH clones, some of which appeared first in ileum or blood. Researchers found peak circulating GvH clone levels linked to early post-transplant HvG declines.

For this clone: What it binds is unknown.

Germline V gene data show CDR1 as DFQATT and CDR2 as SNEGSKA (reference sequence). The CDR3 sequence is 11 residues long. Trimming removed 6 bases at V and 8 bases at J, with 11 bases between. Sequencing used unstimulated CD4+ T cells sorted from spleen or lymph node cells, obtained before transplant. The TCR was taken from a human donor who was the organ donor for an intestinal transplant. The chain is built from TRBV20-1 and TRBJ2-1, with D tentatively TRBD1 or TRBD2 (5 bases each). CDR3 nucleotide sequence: TGCAGTGCCCTCAGAGGGGATGAGCAGTTCTTC. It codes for CSALRGDEQFF.